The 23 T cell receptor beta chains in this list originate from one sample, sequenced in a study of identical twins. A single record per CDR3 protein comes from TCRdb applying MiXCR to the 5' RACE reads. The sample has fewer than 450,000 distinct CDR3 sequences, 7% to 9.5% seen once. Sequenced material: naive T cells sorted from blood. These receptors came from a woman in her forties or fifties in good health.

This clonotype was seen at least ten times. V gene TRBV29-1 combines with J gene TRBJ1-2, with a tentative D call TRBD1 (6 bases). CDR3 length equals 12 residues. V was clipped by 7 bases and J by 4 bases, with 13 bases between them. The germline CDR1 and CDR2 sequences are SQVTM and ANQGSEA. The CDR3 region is CSASDSLYGYTF. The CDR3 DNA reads TGCAGCGCGTCGGACAGCCTCTATGGCTACACCTTC. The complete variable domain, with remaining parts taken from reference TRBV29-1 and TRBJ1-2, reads SAVISQKPSRDICQRGTSLTIQCQVDSQVTMMFWYRQQPGQSLTLIATANQGSEATYESGFVIDKFPISRPNLTFSTLTVSNMSPEDSSIYLCSASDSLYGYTFGSGTRLTVV.

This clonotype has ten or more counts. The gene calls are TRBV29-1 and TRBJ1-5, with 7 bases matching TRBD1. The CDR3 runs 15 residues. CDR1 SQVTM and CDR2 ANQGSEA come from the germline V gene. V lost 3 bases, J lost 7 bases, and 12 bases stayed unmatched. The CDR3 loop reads CSVEVGTERGQPQHF. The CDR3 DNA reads TGCAGCGTTGAGGTCGGGACAGAACGGGGACAGCCCCAGCATTTT.

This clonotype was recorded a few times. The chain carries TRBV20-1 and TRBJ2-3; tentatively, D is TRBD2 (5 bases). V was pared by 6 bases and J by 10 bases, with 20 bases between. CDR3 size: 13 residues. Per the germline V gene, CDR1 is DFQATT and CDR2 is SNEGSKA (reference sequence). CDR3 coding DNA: TGCAGTGCCCCAGACCGGACTGGGCGATCGCAGTATTTT. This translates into CSAPDRTGRSQYF.

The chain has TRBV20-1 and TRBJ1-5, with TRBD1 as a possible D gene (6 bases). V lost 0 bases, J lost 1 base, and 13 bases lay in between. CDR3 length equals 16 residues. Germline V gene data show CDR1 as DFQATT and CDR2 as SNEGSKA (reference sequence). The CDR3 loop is CSARDSGGWSNQPQHF. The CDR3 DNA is TGCAGTGCTAGAGATTCGGGGGGCTGGAGCAATCAGCCCCAGCATTTT.

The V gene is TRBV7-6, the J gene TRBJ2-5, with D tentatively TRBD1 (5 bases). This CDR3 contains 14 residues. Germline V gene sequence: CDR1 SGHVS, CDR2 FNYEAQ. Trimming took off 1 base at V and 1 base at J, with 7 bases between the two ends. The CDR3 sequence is CASSLVDSQETQYF. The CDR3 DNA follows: TGTGCCAGCAGCTTAGTTGACAGCCAAGAGACCCAGTACTTC.

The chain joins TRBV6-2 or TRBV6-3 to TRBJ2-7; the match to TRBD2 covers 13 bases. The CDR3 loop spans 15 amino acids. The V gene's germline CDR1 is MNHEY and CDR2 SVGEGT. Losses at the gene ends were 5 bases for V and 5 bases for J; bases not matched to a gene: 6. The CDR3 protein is CASSQTSGRVNEQYF. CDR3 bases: TGTGCCAGCAGTCAAACTAGCGGGAGGGTGAACGAGCAGTACTTC.

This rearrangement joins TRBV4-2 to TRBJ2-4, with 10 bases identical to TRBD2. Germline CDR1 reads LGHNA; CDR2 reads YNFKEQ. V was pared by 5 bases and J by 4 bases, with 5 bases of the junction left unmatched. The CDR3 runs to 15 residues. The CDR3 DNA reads TGTGCCAGCAGCACCCGAGCGGGAGGGAAAAACATTCAGTACTTC. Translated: CASSTRAGGKNIQYF.

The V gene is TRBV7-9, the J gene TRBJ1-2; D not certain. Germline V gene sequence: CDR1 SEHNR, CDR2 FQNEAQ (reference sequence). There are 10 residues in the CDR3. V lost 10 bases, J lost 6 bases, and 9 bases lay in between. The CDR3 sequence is CATPGDGYTF. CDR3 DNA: TGTGCCACCCCGGGAGATGGCTACACCTTC.

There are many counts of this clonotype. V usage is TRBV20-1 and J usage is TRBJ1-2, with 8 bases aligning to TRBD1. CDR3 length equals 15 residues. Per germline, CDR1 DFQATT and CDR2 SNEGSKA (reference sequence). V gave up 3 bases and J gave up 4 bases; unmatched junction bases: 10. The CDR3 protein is CSARGVDRGVYGYTF. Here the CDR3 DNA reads TGCAGTGCTAGGGGAGTCGACAGGGGAGTCTATGGCTACACCTTC.

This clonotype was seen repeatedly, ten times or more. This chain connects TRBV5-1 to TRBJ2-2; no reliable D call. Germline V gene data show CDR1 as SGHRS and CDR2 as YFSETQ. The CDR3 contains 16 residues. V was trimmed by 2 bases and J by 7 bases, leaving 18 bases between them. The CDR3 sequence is CASSLSVLLVGGELFF. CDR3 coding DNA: TGCGCCAGCAGCTTATCGGTCCTGTTGGTTGGCGGGGAGCTGTTTTTT.

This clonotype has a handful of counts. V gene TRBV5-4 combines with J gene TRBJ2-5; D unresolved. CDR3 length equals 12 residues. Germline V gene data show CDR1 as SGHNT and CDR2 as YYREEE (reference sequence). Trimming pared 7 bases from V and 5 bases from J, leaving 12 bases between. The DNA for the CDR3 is TGTGCCAGCGGCCCACTCGGCGAGACCCAGTACTTC. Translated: CASGPLGETQYF.

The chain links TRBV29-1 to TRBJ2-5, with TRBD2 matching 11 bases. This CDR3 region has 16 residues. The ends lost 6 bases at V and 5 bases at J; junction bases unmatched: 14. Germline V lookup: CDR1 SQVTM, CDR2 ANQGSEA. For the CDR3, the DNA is TGCAGCGTACAGGGACTAGCGGATTGGGGTGGGGAGACCCAGTACTTC. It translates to CSVQGLADWGGETQYF.

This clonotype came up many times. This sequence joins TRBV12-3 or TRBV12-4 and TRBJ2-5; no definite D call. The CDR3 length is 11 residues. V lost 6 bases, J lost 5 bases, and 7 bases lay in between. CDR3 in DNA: TGTGCCAGCAGCTACCTCGAGACCCAGTACTTC. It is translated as CASSYLETQYF.

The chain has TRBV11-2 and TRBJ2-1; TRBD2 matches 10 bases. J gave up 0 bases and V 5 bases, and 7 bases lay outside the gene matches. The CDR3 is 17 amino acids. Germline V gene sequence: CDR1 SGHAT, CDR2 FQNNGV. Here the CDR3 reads CASSLPGLASSYNEQFF. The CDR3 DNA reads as TGTGCCAGCAGCCTCCCGGGACTAGCGAGCTCCTACAATGAGCAGTTCTTC.

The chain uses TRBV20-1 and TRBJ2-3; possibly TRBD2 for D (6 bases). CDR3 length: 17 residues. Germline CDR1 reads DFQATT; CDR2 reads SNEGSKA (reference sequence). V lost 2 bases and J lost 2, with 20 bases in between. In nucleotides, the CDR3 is TGCAGTGCTAGATGGGTTGGTGGGAGGAGGTTCACAGATACGCAGTATTTT. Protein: CSARWVGGRRFTDTQYF.

DNA for the CDR3: TGTGCCAGCAGTCGCGGGGTGGGCTCCTACGAGCAGTACTTC. It codes for CASSRGVGSYEQYF. The chain recombines TRBV27 with TRBJ2-7; D may be TRBD2 (6 bases). Trimming left V 5 bases short and J 0 bases short, with 11 bases between. The CDR3 contains 14 residues. Germline V gene data show CDR1 as MNHEY and CDR2 as SMNVEV (reference sequence).

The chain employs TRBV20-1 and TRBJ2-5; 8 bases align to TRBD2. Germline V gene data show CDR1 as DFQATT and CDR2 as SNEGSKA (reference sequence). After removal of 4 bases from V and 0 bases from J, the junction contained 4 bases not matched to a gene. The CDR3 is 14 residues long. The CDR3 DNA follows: TGCAGTGCTAAGGTTAGCGGGGACCAAGAGACCCAGTACTTC. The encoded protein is CSAKVSGDQETQYF.

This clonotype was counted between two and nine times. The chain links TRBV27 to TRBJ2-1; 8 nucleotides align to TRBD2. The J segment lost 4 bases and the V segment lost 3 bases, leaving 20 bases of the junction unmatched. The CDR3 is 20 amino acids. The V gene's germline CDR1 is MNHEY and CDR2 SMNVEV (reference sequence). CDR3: CASSFPPLGTRVPSYNEQFF. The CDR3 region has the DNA TGTGCCAGCAGTTTCCCTCCCCTTGGGACTAGAGTTCCCTCTTACAATGAGCAGTTCTTC.

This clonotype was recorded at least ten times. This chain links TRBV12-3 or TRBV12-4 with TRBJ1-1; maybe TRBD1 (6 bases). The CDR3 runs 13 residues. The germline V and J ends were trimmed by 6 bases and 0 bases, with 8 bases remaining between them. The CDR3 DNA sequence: TGTGCCAGCAGGAGGGGGGTGAACACTGAAGCTTTCTTT. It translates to CASRRGVNTEAFF.

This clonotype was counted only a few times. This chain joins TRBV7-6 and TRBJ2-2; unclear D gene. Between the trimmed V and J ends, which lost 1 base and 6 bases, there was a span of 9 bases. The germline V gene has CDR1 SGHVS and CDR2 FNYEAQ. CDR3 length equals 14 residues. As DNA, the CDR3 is TGTGCCAGCAGCTTAGAGGGTGGCTCCGGGGAGCTGTTTTTT. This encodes CASSLEGGSGELFF.

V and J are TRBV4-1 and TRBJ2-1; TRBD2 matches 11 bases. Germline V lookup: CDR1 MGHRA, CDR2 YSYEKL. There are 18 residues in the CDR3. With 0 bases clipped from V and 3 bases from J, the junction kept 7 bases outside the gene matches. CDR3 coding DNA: TGCGCCAGCAGCCAAGAGGGTCCCGGGACTAGCGGCTACAATGAGCAGTTCTTC. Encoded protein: CASSQEGPGTSGYNEQFF.

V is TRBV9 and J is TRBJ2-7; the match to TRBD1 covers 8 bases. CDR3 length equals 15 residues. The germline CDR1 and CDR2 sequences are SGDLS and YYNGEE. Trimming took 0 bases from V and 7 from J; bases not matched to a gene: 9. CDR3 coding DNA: TGTGCCAGCAGCGTAGTAGCAGGGGGCGAAGCTGAGCAGTACTTC. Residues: CASSVVAGGEAEQYF.

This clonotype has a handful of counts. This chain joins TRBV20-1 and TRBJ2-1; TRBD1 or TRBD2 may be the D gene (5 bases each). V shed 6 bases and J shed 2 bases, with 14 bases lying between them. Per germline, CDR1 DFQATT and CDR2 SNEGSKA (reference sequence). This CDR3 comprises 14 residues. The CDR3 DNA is TGCAGTGCCCCGGTCCGGGACGCCTACAATGAGCAGTTCTTC. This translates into CSAPVRDAYNEQFF.